This T cell receptor beta chain was sequenced during a study of blood T cell repertoires in COVID-19. Overall study: Some COVID-19 samples were acute and others convalescent; all came from the United States, Italy and Spain. PBMCs, B-cell-depleted T cells, or T cells provided the cDNA or gDNA that made up the material.

Methods used by the authors: Estimated nucleated cell counts came from reference gene primer amplification. Assay: immunoSEQ multiplex PCR; the TCRdb copy retains only in-frame clones and omits some. V, J and clone size were drawn from that table, and D and trimming were deduced from the DNA. The sample has around 65,000 clones, about four fifths seen once; the top ten hold more than 40%. The CDR3 covers 13 residues. J was trimmed by 4 bases and V by 6 bases; bases with no gene match: 4. Germline assignment: CDR1 WNHNN and CDR2 SYGVQD (reference sequence). The specimen was peripheral blood. This sequence originates from a human donor in a cohort sampled during active COVID-19. The V call is TRBV10-1, the J call TRBJ2-3, with 7 bases matching TRBD2. CDR3 in amino acids: CASRAGVADTQYF. Written as DNA, the CDR3 is TGCGCCAGCAGGGCGGGAGTTGCAGATACGCAGTATTTT.